This is a list of T cell receptor beta chains from one sample in a study of blood T cell repertoires in COVID-19. Some clones are missing from TCRdb's copy, which holds only in-frame ones; the method was immunoSEQ multiplex PCR. This sample has around 76,000 clones, with around nine tenths found just once. Sample: peripheral blood. These receptors were taken from a man aged 55 to 70 with acute or convalescent COVID-19. CDR3s include the opening cysteine and the closing phenylalanine or tryptophan. The D gene is left open where the match is weak. Where a row states a size, it is once, few, many or the class of an expanded clone; other rows omit it.

v_gene,j_gene,abundance,d_gene,CDR3aa,CDR3nt
TRBV4-1,TRBJ2-7,NA,NA,CASSQETSYEQYF,TGCGCCAGCAGCCAAGAGACAAGCTACGAGCAGTACTTC
TRBV5-1,TRBJ1-4,NA,NA,CASSLDGENEKLFF,TGCGCCAGCAGCTTGGATGGGGAGAATGAAAAACTGTTTTTT
TRBV10-2,TRBJ2-6,NA,TRBD1,CASAEQGVAGANVLTF,TGCGCCAGCGCGGAACAGGGGGTAGCTGGGGCCAACGTCCTGACTTTC
TRBV9,TRBJ2-2,NA,TRBD2,CASSEPSGAGGAGELFF,TGTGCCAGCAGCGAGCCCTCAGGGGCGGGAGGCGCCGGGGAGCTGTTTTTT
TRBV5-5,TRBJ1-1,NA,NA,CASTREQGNTEAFF,TGTGCCAGCACCCGCGAGCAGGGGAACACTGAAGCTTTCTTT
TRBV30,TRBJ1-2,NA,NA,CASQRWQFNYGYTF,TGCGCCTCTCAGCGGTGGCAGTTTAACTATGGCTACACCTTC
TRBV7-3,TRBJ2-7,NA,TRBD2,CASSSSSGGVPYEQYF,TGTGCCAGCAGCTCCAGCTCGGGAGGGGTCCCCTACGAGCAGTACTTC
TRBV24-1,TRBJ1-4,NA,NA,CATSDPRGEHEKLFF,TGTGCCACCAGTGATCCCCGGGGGGAGCATGAAAAACTGTTTTTT
TRBV18,TRBJ1-5,NA,NA,CASSPGAISNQPQHF,TGTGCCAGCTCACCAGGGGCAATTAGCAATCAGCCCCAGCATTTT
TRBV5-1,TRBJ2-7,NA,NA,CASSLEAVAGEQYF,TGCGCCAGCAGCTTGGAGGCAGTGGCGGGGGAGCAGTACTTC
TRBV7-9,TRBJ1-5,NA,TRBD1,CASSPTTGDQPQHF,TGTGCCAGCAGCCCCACGACAGGGGATCAGCCCCAGCATTTT
TRBV28,TRBJ1-6,NA,NA,CASSEEAPYNSPLHF,TGTGCCAGCAGTGAGGAAGCCCCCTATAATTCACCCCTCCACTTT
TRBV6-6,TRBJ1-2,NA,NA,CASSYDGGGYGYTF,TGTGCCAGCAGTTACGATGGCGGTGGCTATGGCTACACCTTC
TRBV6-5,TRBJ2-6,few,TRBD1,CASGPTGVGANVLTF,TGTGCCAGCGGTCCTACAGGGGTTGGGGCCAACGTCCTGACTTTC
TRBV18,TRBJ2-5,NA,TRBD2,CASSPPSLAGETQYF,TGTGCCAGCTCACCACCCTCCCTAGCGGGAGAGACCCAGTACTTC
TRBV6-5,TRBJ2-2,NA,TRBD2,CASSSSGRNTGELFF,TGTGCCAGCAGCTCTAGCGGGAGGAACACCGGGGAGCTGTTTTTT
TRBV14,TRBJ1-2,NA,NA,CASSRVDRLYGYTF,TGTGCCAGCAGCCGCGTGGACAGACTCTATGGCTACACCTTC
TRBV14,TRBJ2-4,NA,TRBD1,CASSQERGQLAKNIQYF,TGTGCCAGCAGCCAAGAAAGGGGACAGCTAGCCAAAAACATTCAGTACTTC
TRBV6-6,TRBJ1-1,NA,NA,CASSYSGAAEAFF,TGTGCCAGCAGTTACTCGGGGGCGGCTGAAGCTTTCTTT
TRBV5-8,TRBJ1-6,few,TRBD1,CASSWGQGRYSPLHF,TGTGCCAGCAGCTGGGGACAGGGCCGTTATTCACCCCTCCACTTT
TRBV29-1,TRBJ2-6,NA,TRBD1,CSATPTGGSGANVLTF,TGCAGCGCCACGCCTACAGGGGGCTCTGGGGCCAACGTCCTGACTTTC
TRBV27,TRBJ2-2,NA,NA,CASSPLNTGELFF,TGTGCCAGCAGTCCACTAAACACCGGGGAGCTGTTTTTT
TRBV5-1,TRBJ1-1,NA,TRBD1,CASSPEGADTEAFF,TGCGCCAGCAGCCCAGAGGGGGCGGACACTGAAGCTTTCTTT
TRBV7-3,TRBJ2-2,NA,TRBD2,CASSLTPSGGANTGELFF,TGTGCCAGCAGCTTAACGCCTAGCGGGGGAGCGAACACCGGGGAGCTGTTTTTT
TRBV6-4,TRBJ2-7,NA,NA,CASRNSGPTGYEQYF,TGTGCCAGCAGAAATTCGGGCCCGACGGGGTACGAGCAGTACTTC
TRBV29-1,TRBJ1-1,NA,NA,CSVVETDGSEAFF,TGCAGCGTTGTTGAGACAGACGGGTCTGAAGCTTTCTTT